This passage covers 17 T cell receptor beta chains from one sample sequenced in a study of T cell responses to AZD1222 COVID-19 vaccine (dated by TCRdb to the early 2020s). The method behind the library was the immunoSEQ multiplex PCR assay. The table was pulled from immuneACCESS by TCRdb, which kept in-frame rearrangements only. Such tables lose some clones; where checked, under half of the loss comes from unresolved V genes, and the rest has no known cause. For this sample there are about 110,000 clones; roughly 90% appear just once. The ten largest account for roughly 3% of the sample. The sample's time point label is to be understood as: baseline before first vaccination. The sample's treatment or condition, from its label and the paper: meningococcal conjugate vaccine given as trial control. Sample: peripheral blood, taken on day 0 of MenACWY control vaccination. Source of these receptors: an adult in good health.

This clone has only one observation. The chain combines TRBV11-2 with TRBJ1-5, with D possibly being TRBD1 (5 bases). The CDR3 extends over 14 amino acids. The V end lost 5 bases, the J end lost 5 bases, and 13 bases lay between the germline ends. Germline CDR1 reads SGHAT; CDR2 reads FQNNGV. The CDR3 sequence is CASSPGQGDQPQHF. The CDR3 nucleotides read TGTGCCAGCAGCCCCGGGCAGGGCGATCAGCCCCAGCATTTT.

The CDR3 reads CSALSDIQYF. CDR3 DNA: TGCAGTGCCCTTTCGGACATTCAGTACTTC. The V call is TRBV20-1, the J call TRBJ2-4; D is undetermined. Trimming took 6 bases from V and 8 from J, leaving 8 bases between them. The CDR3 is made up of 10 amino acids. Germline-derived CDR1 and CDR2 are DFQATT and SNEGSKA (reference sequence).

The chain's CDR3 is CARSLPGTPNSYEQYF. CDR3 DNA sequence: TGTGCCAGAAGCTTACCCGGGACTCCGAACTCCTACGAGCAGTACTTC. The chain combines TRBV7-5 with TRBJ2-7; the DNA was not used to check the table's D call, TRBD2. TRBV7-5 is flagged as a pseudogene. The CDR3 totals 16 residues.

A word on this clone: One end of the junction does not line up with germline, which may come from a read error. Other DNA sequences within the sample encode an identical CDR3. V usage is TRBV13 and J usage is TRBJ2-7, with no clear D. CDR1 is PRHDT and CDR2 is FYEKMQ in the germline V gene (reference sequence). The CDR3 extends over 11 amino acids. The CDR3 nucleotides read TGTGCCAGCAGCATCCAGCACGAGCAATACTTC. Encoded protein: CASSIQHEQYF.

V and J are TRBV2 and TRBJ1-2, with 8 bases lining up with TRBD1. J lost 7 bases, V lost 11 bases, and 12 bases had no gene match. Germline CDR1 SNHLY, CDR2 FYNNEI. The CDR3 length is 13 residues. In DNA, the CDR3 is TGTGCCGGGCAAAAGACAGGGGTCCTTGGCTACACCTTC. Translating it yields CAGQKTGVLGYTF.

The chain has TRBV6-2 or TRBV6-3 and TRBJ1-5; possibly TRBD1 for D (5 bases). V was shortened by 4 bases and J by 8 bases, with 15 bases between the two germline ends. Looked up from germline, CDR1 is MNHEY and CDR2 is SVGEGT. There are 14 residues in the CDR3. Written as DNA, the CDR3 is TGTGCCAGCAGTTTAAGGGGATTCACTGAGCCCCAGCATTTT. Translating it yields CASSLRGFTEPQHF.

The chain is built from TRBV10-3 and TRBJ1-2; 11 nucleotides agree with TRBD1. Germline V gene lookup returns CDR1 ENHRY and CDR2 SYGVKD. The CDR3 consists of 13 residues. With 6 bases clipped from V and 6 bases from J, the junction kept 3 bases outside the gene matches. CDR3 loop: CAISPGQGDGYTF. As DNA, the CDR3 is TGTGCCATCAGCCCGGGACAGGGGGATGGCTACACCTTC.

The rearrangement links TRBV1 to TRBJ2-5; the D call in the table, TRBD2, was not verified against the DNA. TRBV1 is a pseudogene. The CDR3 has 15 residues. The CDR3 spells CTSTRGLAAKETQYF. The DNA of the CDR3 is TGCACCAGCACGCGCGGACTAGCGGCCAAAGAGACCCAGTACTTC.

The genes are TRBV6-1 and TRBJ2-3; perhaps TRBD2 as D (5 bases). Germline values: CDR1 MNHNS, CDR2 SASEGT. The CDR3 has 15 residues. V lost 1 base, J lost 0 bases, and 8 bases lay in between. CDR3 amino acids: CASSEVGVSTDTQYF. The CDR3, as DNA: TGTGCCAGCAGTGAAGTCGGGGTTAGCACAGATACGCAGTATTTT.

The chain uses TRBV27 and TRBJ1-1; maybe TRBD1 (5 bases). The CDR3 sequence is 16 residues long. The V gene's germline CDR1 is MNHEY and CDR2 SMNVEV (reference sequence). Trimming took 5 bases from V and 2 from J, leaving 18 bases between them. The CDR3 spells CASSNPSRGINTEAFF. The DNA for the CDR3 is TGTGCCAGCAGTAACCCGTCCCGGGGGATTAACACTGAAGCTTTCTTT.

V is TRBV28 and J is TRBJ1-2, with no clear D. Trimming cost V 4 bases and J 8 bases, with 17 bases left between them. The CDR3 sequence is 14 residues long. Per the germline V gene, CDR1 is MDHEN and CDR2 is SYDVKM. This CDR3 reads CASSSPRLLRGYTF. As DNA, the CDR3 is TGTGCCAGCAGTTCGCCCCGGTTACTCCGGGGCTACACCTTC.

The gene calls are TRBV30 and TRBJ1-5, with TRBD1 as a possible D gene (6 bases). V lost 1 base and J lost 2, with 12 bases in between. The CDR3 has 15 amino acids. Germline CDR1 GTSNPN, CDR2 SVGIG (reference sequence). The CDR3 protein is CAWSAGDGGNQPQHF. CDR3 bases: TGTGCCTGGAGTGCAGGGGATGGGGGCAATCAGCCCCAGCATTTT.

This chain uses TRBV2 with TRBJ1-4, with D unclear. The CDR3 sequence is 12 residues long. Trimming shortened V by 8 bases and J by 8 bases, and 12 bases separated the two germline ends. CDR1 and CDR2 from the germline V gene are SNHLY and FYNNEI. CDR3 in DNA: TGTGCCAGCGGTAGGGAATACGAAAAACTGTTTTTT. This codes for CASGREYEKLFF.

V gene TRBV18 combines with J gene TRBJ2-1; 8 bases are a match to TRBD1. The germline V gene has CDR1 KGHSH and CDR2 LQKENI. CDR3 size: 14 residues. The V segment lost 6 bases and the J segment 3 bases; nucleotides outside the gene matches: 4. This chain's CDR3 is CASSRGQDYNEQFF. The CDR3 bases are TGTGCCAGCTCGCGGGGACAGGACTACAATGAGCAGTTCTTC.

This rearrangement joins TRBV28 to TRBJ1-2, with D possibly TRBD1 on 5 matching bases. Germline CDR1 and CDR2: MDHEN and SYDVKM. There are 14 residues in the CDR3. With 5 bases removed from V and 6 bases from J, the gap between germline ends came to 16 bases. The DNA for the CDR3 is TGTGCCAGCAGTGGGGGAGCGGGGAGGGATGGCTACACCTTC. It encodes CASSGGAGRDGYTF.

This chain joins TRBV12-3 or TRBV12-4 and TRBJ2-7, with TRBD2 matching 9 bases. With 2 bases clipped from V and 6 bases from J, the junction kept 2 bases outside the gene matches. This CDR3 has 13 amino acids. CDR3 residues: CASSLKTSGEQYF. The CDR3 region has the DNA TGTGCCAGCAGTTTAAAGACTAGCGGCGAGCAGTACTTC.

The V gene is TRBV12-3 or TRBV12-4, the J gene TRBJ2-7, with unresolved D. V dropped 1 base and J dropped 1 base, with 5 bases sitting between them. The CDR3 sequence is 13 residues long. The CDR3 sequence: CASSLVHSYEQYF. The CDR3 region has the DNA TGTGCCAGCAGTTTAGTACATTCCTACGAGCAGTACTTC.